This T cell receptor beta chain stems from a study of shared clonotypes between healthy human individuals. CDR1 SNHLY and CDR2 FYNNEI come from the germline V gene. Trimming cost V 5 bases and J 5 bases; bases outside gene matches: 5. CDR3 size: 15 residues. Using 200 ng DNA, 30,000 to 35,000 T cell genomes, the sorted-subset replicate PCRs were run. Assay: immunoSEQ multiplex PCR; the TCRdb copy retains only in-frame clones and omits some. This table holds about 230,000 clones, 65% to 70% found once. Points from the study as a whole: Naive subsets generally had larger estimated richness than memory subsets.

Details on this clone: The antigen is undetermined.

Sequencing was done on a sample of memory CD4+ T cells sorted from blood. This sample's subset: CD45RA-negative fraction. The TCR sequence derives from a man aged 30 to 45 in good health. The V call is TRBV2, the J call TRBJ2-3, with 12 bases matching TRBD2. CDR3 sequence reads: CASSKTSGSGDTQYF. The CDR3 nucleotides read TGTGCCAGCAGTAAGACTAGCGGGAGTGGAGATACGCAGTATTTT.